One and the same sample provided the 24 T cell receptor beta chains below, sequenced in a study of breast tumors, draining lymph nodes, adjacent tissues. TCRdb analysed the multiplex PCR reads with MiXCR anew, one entry per CDR3 protein. The sample includes under 350,000 distinct CDR3 sequences, roughly 31% seen only once; the top ten take about 1%. Breast cancer patients provided tissue from their axillary draining lymph nodes. Material for sequencing was axillary lymph node tissue. These receptors came from a female donor with breast cancer. Some clones in this sample may be carry-over from other donors' samples.

For this clonotype: At one boundary the junction diverges from the germline segment, which might be a read error. The V call is TRBV11-3, the J call TRBJ2-7, with 7 bases lining up with TRBD2. The germline V gene encodes CDR1 SGHNT and CDR2 YENEEA. The CDR3 spans 13 residues. The CDR3 protein is CASSLTSDYELYF. The DNA for the CDR3 is TGTGCCAGCAGCTTAACTAGCGACTACGAGCTGTACTTC.

Only one count was recorded for this clonotype. Since a much larger clone is just one base distant, this may be a read error. The rearrangement joins TRBV29-1 to TRBJ1-1, with D hard to call. This CDR3 region has 13 residues. Trimming cost V 7 bases and J 5 bases, with 17 bases left between them. Per germline, CDR1 SQVTM and CDR2 ANQGSEA. CDR3 region: CSANQRAGTEAFF. CDR3 in DNA: TGCAGCGCCAATCAGAGGGCTGGGACTGAAGCTTTCTTT.

About this clonotype: A single base separates this from a much larger clone, so it may be a read error. J is TRBJ2-7 and V is TRBV5-6; D is ambiguous. Trimming took off 4 bases at V and 4 bases at J, with 12 bases between the two ends. Per the germline V gene, CDR1 is SGHDT and CDR2 is YYEEEE. CDR3 length equals 13 residues. CDR3 sequence reads: CASSQPKKYEQYF. The CDR3 DNA is TGTGCCAGCAGCCAGCCCAAGAAGTACGAGCAGTACTTC.

The chain joins TRBV20-1 to TRBJ2-7; D perhaps matches TRBD2 (5 bases). Trimming cost V 0 bases and J 2 bases, with 26 bases left between them. CDR1 and CDR2 from the germline V gene are DFQATT and SNEGSKA (reference sequence). The CDR3 has 19 residues. CDR3 nucleotides: TGCAGTGCTAGAGATAAGATCGGAGCGGCAGGCCCGAGCCCCTACGAGCAGTACTTC. Translated: CSARDKIGAAGPSPYEQYF.

This clonotype was picked up a small number of times. The chain has TRBV6-4 and TRBJ2-7; tentatively, D is TRBD2 (7 bases). V lost 8 bases to trimming and J lost 3 bases, with 17 bases between them. CDR3 size: 14 residues. Germline values: CDR1 MRHNA, CDR2 SNTAGT. DNA for the CDR3: TGTGCCAGCGGGGTGAGGGGGGGGCGCTACGAGCAGTACTTC. Amino acids: CASGVRGGRYEQYF.

This clonotype occurred once. Just one base apart from a much larger clone, this may be a read error. The J gene is TRBJ2-3, the V gene TRBV3-1, with D possibly being TRBD1 (5 bases). Germline V gene sequence: CDR1 LGHDT, CDR2 YNNKEL (reference sequence). This CDR3 region has 12 residues. CDR3 in amino acids: CAGSQGVDTQYF. The CDR3 DNA sequence: TGTGCCGGCAGCCAAGGGGTAGATACGCAGTATTTT.

Concerning this clonotype: A single base separates this from a much larger clone, so it may be a read error. The chain recombines TRBV27 with TRBJ2-2; no reliable D call. The CDR3 is made up of 14 amino acids. The germline V gene has CDR1 MNHEY and CDR2 SMNVEV (reference sequence). The V gene lost 6 bases and the J gene lost 0 bases, with 8 bases spanning the gap. The CDR3 sequence: CASSRASNTGELFF. The DNA for the CDR3 is TGTGCCAGCAGCCGGGCCTCGAACACCGGGGAGCTGTTTTTT.

The chain uses TRBV27 and TRBJ2-7, with a tentative D call TRBD2 (6 bases). Looked up from germline, CDR1 is MNHEY and CDR2 is SMNVEV (reference sequence). The CDR3 runs 14 residues. The V and J ends lost 3 bases and 5 bases respectively, with 14 bases between them. CDR3 in amino acids: CASSLGRGLDEQYF. CDR3 bases: TGTGCCAGCAGTTTGGGGCGGGGTCTCGACGAGCAGTACTTC.

The table lists this clonotype with a count of one. The genes are TRBV11-2 and TRBJ1-1; a possible D gene is TRBD1 (5 bases). Trimming pared 0 bases from V and 6 bases from J, leaving 8 bases between. The CDR3 runs to 13 residues. Per the germline V gene, CDR1 is SGHAT and CDR2 is FQNNGV. The CDR3 sequence: CASSLERTPEAFF. The CDR3 coding sequence is TGTGCCAGCAGCTTAGAGAGGACACCTGAAGCTTTCTTT.

CDR3 sequence (DNA): TGCGCCAGCAGCCAAGGGGTGGGGGGCACGCCTTACGAGCAGTACTTC. The encoded protein is CASSQGVGGTPYEQYF. The V call is TRBV4-3, the J call TRBJ2-7; tentatively, D is TRBD1 or TRBD2 (6 bases each). The CDR3 runs to 16 residues. Germline CDR1 reads LGHNA; CDR2 reads YSLEER. Trimming stripped 1 base from V and 4 bases from J, with 17 bases between.

This clonotype was counted many times. J is TRBJ1-5 and V is TRBV5-5; D not resolved. Trimming removed 2 bases at V and 0 bases at J, with 9 bases between. The CDR3 consists of 15 residues. The V gene's germline CDR1 is SGHKS and CDR2 YYEKEE (reference sequence). The chain's CDR3 is CASSFMGDSNQPQHF. The CDR3 bases are TGTGCCAGCAGCTTTATGGGAGATAGCAATCAGCCCCAGCATTTT.

This clonotype was recorded at least ten times. The rearrangement links TRBV20-1 to TRBJ2-2; 7 positions match TRBD2. Germline V CDR1 and CDR2: DFQATT, SNEGSKA (reference sequence). V lost 0 bases, J lost 5 bases, and 9 bases stayed unmatched. This CDR3 contains 16 residues. The CDR3 protein is CSARDFGRVETGELFF. In nucleotides, the CDR3 is TGCAGTGCTAGAGATTTTGGGAGGGTAGAGACCGGGGAGCTGTTTTTT.

The table lists this clonotype with a few counts. A read error is possible here, since a much larger clone lies one base away. The chain is built from TRBV5-1 and TRBJ1-4, with unresolved D. Looked up from germline, CDR1 is SGHRS and CDR2 is YFSETQ. The length of the CDR3 is 13 residues. In nucleotides, the CDR3 is TGCGCCAGCAGCCCCGACCAGAGGGAAAACCTGTTTTTT. This encodes CASSPDQRENLFF.

This sequence joins TRBV18 and TRBJ1-2, with no clear D. There are 15 residues in the CDR3. V lost 2 bases and J 8 bases, leaving 18 bases between the germline ends. Germline CDR1 reads KGHSH; CDR2 reads LQKENI. The DNA for the CDR3 is TGTGCCAGCTCACCAGGTATAGAGGGCCCCCGGGGCTACACCTTC. This sequence encodes CASSPGIEGPRGYTF.

This clonotype has just a few counts. Being one base from a much bigger clone, this may be a read error. Lacking the conserved final phenylalanine or tryptophan, this CDR3 likely reflects a read error. The chain couples TRBV9 to TRBJ2-5, with D unclear. Germline values: CDR1 SGDLS, CDR2 YYNGEE. V was trimmed by 4 bases and J by 4 bases, leaving 11 bases between them. This CDR3 has 13 residues. In DNA form, the CDR3 reads TGTGCCAGCAGCCCCCGGTTAGCAGAGACCCAGTACTCC. Protein product: CASSPRLAETQYS.

This clonotype has ten or more counts. The chain links TRBV12-3 or TRBV12-4 to TRBJ2-3; D may be TRBD2 (6 bases). This CDR3 region has 14 residues. V was pared by 6 bases and J by 5 bases, with 15 bases between. The DNA for the CDR3 is TGTGCCAGCAGCCCCGGGACCGGGGGAGATACGCAGTATTTT. Protein sequence: CASSPGTGGDTQYF.

Turning to this clonotype: This may stem from a read error, because a much larger clone lies one nucleotide away. The chain joins TRBV11-3 to TRBJ1-2; 7 nucleotides agree with TRBD1. Trimming removed 5 bases from V and 8 bases from J; junction bases left unmatched: 8. CDR3 size: 13 residues. Per the germline V gene, CDR1 is SGHNT and CDR2 is YENEEA. The CDR3 region is CASSSDRVSGYTF. The CDR3 nucleotides read TGTGCCAGCAGCAGCGACAGGGTGTCCGGCTACACCTTC.

This clonotype was picked up many times. V and J are TRBV6-5 and TRBJ2-2; D might be TRBD1 (5 bases). The CDR3 runs to 15 residues. Germline CDR1 and CDR2: MNHEY and SVGAGI. Trimming removed 4 bases at V and 1 base at J, with 10 bases between. CDR3 sequence (DNA): TGTGCCAGCAGTTCGGCAGGGCTGAACACCGGGGAGCTGTTTTTT. It specifies CASSSAGLNTGELFF.

This clonotype was observed many times. This chain links TRBV29-1 with TRBJ2-7; D gene unclear. V was pared by 1 base and J by 0 bases, with 4 bases between. CDR1 is SQVTM, CDR2 ANQGSEA, per germline. This CDR3 is 12 amino acids long. The CDR3 DNA reads as TGCAGCGTTGAAGTTAGCTCCTACGAGCAGTACTTC. Protein: CSVEVSSYEQYF.

There are many counts of this clonotype. V is TRBV20-1 and J is TRBJ2-7; D is uncertain. The CDR3 has 12 residues. Germline V gene lookup returns CDR1 DFQATT and CDR2 SNEGSKA (reference sequence). V was pared by 7 bases and J by 3 bases, with 13 bases between. CDR3 nucleotide sequence: TGCAGTGTTACTGGCCAGGTCTACGAGCAGTACTTC. Its protein product is CSVTGQVYEQYF.

There are many counts of this clonotype. DNA of the CDR3: TGCAGCGTTGGGGCCTTGTTCGATACGCAGTATTTT. Translating it yields CSVGALFDTQYF. The gene calls are TRBV29-1 and TRBJ2-3; D gene unclear. The CDR3 has 12 amino acids. In germline, CDR1 is SQVTM, CDR2 ANQGSEA. V gave up 4 bases and J gave up 6 bases, with 11 bases separating them.

The chain's CDR3 is CASSLNQGDSGNTF. The CDR3 DNA reads as TGCGCCAGCAGCTTGAACCAAGGGGACTCTGGAAACACCTTC. The genes are TRBV5-1 and TRBJ1-2; a possible D gene is TRBD1 (5 bases). In germline, CDR1 is SGHRS, CDR2 YFSETQ. V was pared by 1 base and J by 12 bases, with 19 bases between. The CDR3 extends over 14 amino acids.

There are a few counts of this clonotype. J is TRBJ2-7 and V is TRBV6-5; D is possibly TRBD1 (5 bases). V was trimmed by 7 bases and J by 3 bases, leaving 19 bases between them. The CDR3 length is 15 residues. In germline, CDR1 is MNHEY, CDR2 SVGAGI. This CDR3 is CASTSTQGRFYEQYF. The CDR3 bases are TGTGCCAGCACCTCTACTCAGGGCAGGTTCTACGAGCAGTACTTC.

The chain combines TRBV2 with TRBJ1-6, with 7 positions matching TRBD1. V dropped 10 bases and J dropped 7; count of bases not matched to a gene: 7. Germline assignment: CDR1 SNHLY and CDR2 FYNNEI. The CDR3 sequence is 13 residues long. As DNA, the CDR3 is TGTGCCACAACACCGGGACAGAATTCACCCCTCCACTTT. Translating gives CATTPGQNSPLHF. Full variable domain (rest looked up from reference TRBV2 and TRBJ1-6): EPEVTQTPSHQVTQMGQEVILRCVPISNHLYFYWYRQILGQKVEFLVSFYNNEISEKSEIFDDQFSVERPDGSNFTLKIRSTKLEDSAMYFCATTPGQNSPLHFGNGTRLTVT.